These T cell receptor beta chains were read from a single sample in a study of blood T cell repertoires in COVID-19. Here immunoSEQ multiplex PCR was the method, and the copy in TCRdb shows in-frame clones only, minus some. This sample has tens of thousands of clones, with 88% found just once. Sample: peripheral blood. The origin of the receptors is a human donor in a cohort sampled during active COVID-19. CDR3s include the opening cysteine and the closing phenylalanine or tryptophan. The D gene is left open where the match is weak. Not every row has a clone size; where given, it reads once, few, many or a size class.

D gene,clone size,J gene,V gene,CDR3 DNA,CDR3 protein
.,.,TRBJ2-3,TRBV15,TGTGCCACCAGCCCTCTCCGTTTCACAGATACGCAGTATTTT,CATSPLRFTDTQYF
.,.,TRBJ1-6,TRBV6-2/TRBV6-3,TGTGCCAGCAGTTTCCGGGACACCCTCCACTTT,CASSFRDTLHF
.,.,TRBJ1-6,TRBV9,TGTGCCAGCAGCCCTCAAGGAGATGGGAATTCACCCCTCCACTTT,CASSPQGDGNSPLHF
TRBD1,.,TRBJ1-5,TRBV28,TGTGCCAGCAGCCTAACGAAGGGGGCGAGGCAGCCCCAGCATTTT,CASSLTKGARQPQHF
TRBD1,.,TRBJ2-7,TRBV5-6,TGTGCCAGCAGCTTGGGGGACAGGGGGCTAGAGCAGTACTTC,CASSLGDRGLEQYF
TRBD1,.,TRBJ1-5,TRBV6-1,TGTGCCAGCAGGGAAGCTCTCCACAGGGGGAAGCCCCAGCATTTT,CASREALHRGKPQHF
.,.,TRBJ2-7,TRBV7-2,TGTGCCAGCAGCTCCTACTACGAGCAGTACTTC,CASSSYYEQYF
.,.,TRBJ1-2,TRBV24-1,TGTGCCACCAGTGAAACAGGGTCCTATGGCTACACCTTC,CATSETGSYGYTF
.,.,TRBJ1-1,TRBV30,TGTGCCTGGACTAGAGGAACTGAAGCTTTCTTT,CAWTRGTEAFF
.,.,TRBJ1-1,TRBV6-7,TGTGCCAGCAGTTACCCCGTCGGACAGATAAACTCGGGGACTGAAGCTTTCTTT,CASSYPVGQINSGTEAFF
TRBD2,once,TRBJ2-7,TRBV19,TGTGCCAGTAGTACCGTCGGGACTAGCGGGCCCCACGAGCAGTACTTC,CASSTVGTSGPHEQYF
.,.,TRBJ1-5,TRBV19,TGTGCCAGCACCGCGGACAGCGCCCGGCAGCCCCAGCATTTT,CASTADSARQPQHF
.,.,TRBJ1-4,TRBV5-1,TGCGCCAGCAGCCTGGGGTCATATAATAGTGAAAAACTGTTTTTT,CASSLGSYNSEKLFF
TRBD1,.,TRBJ1-1,TRBV3-1/TRBV3-2,TGTGCCAGCAGCCACGTCTACAGGGGCAACACTGAAGCTTTCTTT,CASSHVYRGNTEAFF
.,.,TRBJ2-7,TRBV23-1,TGCGCCAGCAGTCAATTCCGCTGGTGGAGAGCGGTCGAGCAGTACTTC,CASSQFRWWRAVEQYF
.,.,TRBJ2-3,TRBV3-1/TRBV3-2,TGTGCCAGCAGCCAAGGCGTCAGGGGTTCCACAGATACGCAGTATTTT,CASSQGVRGSTDTQYF
TRBD1,few,TRBJ2-1,TRBV11-2,TGTGCCAGCAGCTTAGGACAGGGAAGGTACAATGAGCAGTTCTTC,CASSLGQGRYNEQFF
TRBD2,few,TRBJ2-3,TRBV5-6,TGTGCCAGCAGCGACTTTGGAACGGGACTAGCGCCCTCAGATACGCAGTATTTT,CASSDFGTGLAPSDTQYF
TRBD1,once,TRBJ2-2,TRBV6-6,TGTGCCAGCAAGAGGAGCAGGACAGGATCCACCGGGGAGCTGTTTTTT,CASKRSRTGSTGELFF
TRBD1,.,TRBJ2-7,TRBV19,TGTGCCAGTAGTAGCAGGACAGGGCTCTACGAGCAGTACTTC,CASSSRTGLYEQYF
.,.,TRBJ2-7,TRBV4-2,TGTGCCAGCAGCCAACTCCAGGGGTCCTCCTACGAGCAGTACTTC,CASSQLQGSSYEQYF
TRBD2,.,TRBJ2-7,TRBV27,TGTGCCAGCAGACCCTTACTAGCGGGGGTCTACGAGCAGTACTTC,CASRPLLAGVYEQYF
TRBD1,.,TRBJ1-1,TRBV7-9,TGTGCCAGCAGCTCACTTCGGACAGGGGGCAACACTGAAGCTTTCTTT,CASSSLRTGGNTEAFF
.,.,TRBJ1-1,TRBV5-1,TGCGCCAGCAGCTTAGACAGCGTGAACACTGAAGCTTTCTTT,CASSLDSVNTEAFF
TRBD1,.,TRBJ2-4,TRBV3-1/TRBV3-2,TGTGCCAGCAGCTCGGGGATTATTACAGGGGGCAACAAAAACATTCAGTACTTC,CASSSGIITGGNKNIQYF
TRBD2,.,TRBJ2-1,TRBV7-8,TGTGCCAGCAGCTTAGCAGGTAGCGGGGGGGCCAGTCGGAATGAGCAGTTCTTC,CASSLAGSGGASRNEQFF
TRBD2,.,TRBJ2-1,TRBV14,TGTGCCAGCAGCCAGAATACCGGGACTAGCCGTAATGAGCAGTTCTTC,CASSQNTGTSRNEQFF
.,.,TRBJ1-4,TRBV5-4,TGTGCCAGCACCAGACGGGGAGCGGGTAATGAAAAACTGTTTTTT,CASTRRGAGNEKLFF
TRBD1,.,TRBJ1-2,TRBV2,TGTGCCAGCACAATGGGGGACAGAACCGCTAACTATGGCTACACCTTC,CASTMGDRTANYGYTF
TRBD2,.,TRBJ2-5,TRBV4-1,TGCGCCAGCAGCCCCGGACTAGCGGGGCACAAAGAGACCCAGTACTTC,CASSPGLAGHKETQYF
.,.,TRBJ1-2,TRBV5-5,TGTGCCAGCAGCATCTGGGGCCTAGGCTACACCTTC,CASSIWGLGYTF
TRBD2,.,TRBJ2-2,TRBV5-1,TGCGCCAGCAGCTTGATTTCCGGGAGGTACACCGGGGAGCTGTTTTTT,CASSLISGRYTGELFF
TRBD1,.,TRBJ1-1,TRBV5-6,TGTGCCAGCAGCTTGAGGGGGCGGAGGACTGAAGCTTTCTTT,CASSLRGRRTEAFF
TRBD1,.,TRBJ2-7,TRBV11-3,TGTGCCAGCAGCATCTCAGGACAGGTCGTACGGCAGTACTTC,CASSISGQVVRQYF
TRBD2,few,TRBJ2-1,TRBV7-9,TGTGCCAGCAGAGCTAGCGGGAGTAACTCCTACAATGAGCAGTTCTTC,CASRASGSNSYNEQFF
.,once,TRBJ1-2,TRBV18,TGTGCCAGCTCACCAAATCAGGGGCTCGATAACTATGGCTACACCTTC,CASSPNQGLDNYGYTF
TRBD1,.,TRBJ1-2,TRBV5-4,TGTGCCAGCAGCCGAGGAGACAGGGTACGTGGCTACACCTTC,CASSRGDRVRGYTF
.,.,TRBJ1-1,TRBV3-1/TRBV3-2,TGTGCCAGCAGCCAGGGTTCGACCAGGGCTTTCTTT,CASSQGSTRAFF
.,.,TRBJ2-7,TRBV19,TGTGCCAGTAGTATAGGGACCCGGCGGGACTACGAGCAGTACTTC,CASSIGTRRDYEQYF
.,.,TRBJ1-1,TRBV11-1,TGTGCCAGCAGATCAGACTGGTACATGAACACTGAAGCTTTCTTT,CASRSDWYMNTEAFF
.,.,TRBJ2-3,TRBV9,TGTGCCAGCAGCGTAGGCCAGACTATCGGAGATACGCAGTATTTT,CASSVGQTIGDTQYF
TRBD1,.,TRBJ1-6,TRBV7-6,TGTGCCAGCAGCCGTGGACAGGGCTATAATTCACCCCTCCACTTT,CASSRGQGYNSPLHF
.,once,TRBJ2-1,TRBV3-1/TRBV3-2,TGTGCCAGCAGCCCGAACAGGATTGAGCAGTTCTTC,CASSPNRIEQFF
.,.,TRBJ2-5,TRBV2,TGTGCCAGCGTAGGAGGGGAGACCCAGTACTTC,CASVGGETQYF
.,.,TRBJ2-1,TRBV9,TGTGCCAGCAGCGCCCCGTCTAGCGACAATGAGCAGTTCTTC,CASSAPSSDNEQFF
.,.,TRBJ2-1,TRBV4-1,TGCGCCAGCAGCCAGCACGGGTTGCGAGAGCAGTTCTTC,CASSQHGLREQFF
.,.,TRBJ2-5,TRBV5-1,TGCGCCAGCAGCCCCTTAGGGGGAAAAGAGACCCAGTACTTC,CASSPLGGKETQYF
.,.,TRBJ2-1,TRBV5-4,TGTGCCAGCAGCTTGGCTAGTTCCAATGAGCAGTTCTTC,CASSLASSNEQFF
TRBD1,.,TRBJ1-2,TRBV6-2/TRBV6-3,TGTGCCAGCAGTTATGCCGGGACAGTCTATGGCTACACCTTC,CASSYAGTVYGYTF
TRBD1,.,TRBJ2-7,TRBV7-9,TGTGCCAGCAGCCAAACAGGGGACCTTATGGAGCAGTACTTC,CASSQTGDLMEQYF